This TCR beta chain stems from a study of blood T cell repertoires in COVID-19. V lost 1 base to trimming and J lost 0 bases; unmatched junction nucleotides: 11. In germline, CDR1 is LNHDA, CDR2 SQIVND (reference sequence). CDR3 length: 18 amino acids. Using immunoSEQ multiplex PCR, the repertoire was profiled, and TCRdb retains in-frame clones only, with some absent. The data hold about 95,000 clones, with roughly four fifths observed a single time. The receptor's source is a man aged 80 or over with COVID-19, enrolled during active disease. The genes are TRBV19 and TRBJ1-1; TRBD1 aligns across 7 bases. What was sequenced was peripheral blood. The CDR3 bases are TGTGCCAGTAGTATAGGAGCTAGGACGACAGGGATGAACACTGAAGCTTTCTTT. It is translated as CASSIGARTTGMNTEAFF. The full variable domain, rest sourced from reference TRBV19 and TRBJ1-1, is DGGITQSPKYLFRKEGQNVTLSCEQNLNHDAMYWYRQDPGQGLRLIYYSQIVNDFQKGDIAEGYSVSREKKESFPLTVTSAQKNPTAFYLCASSIGARTTGMNTEAFFGQGTRLTVV.